The rows below give T cell receptor beta chains drawn from one sample of a study of cytomegalovirus exposure and HLA in healthy donors. Sequencing used immunoSEQ multiplex PCR; TCRdb keeps in-frame clones, though not all of them. The sample lists 90,000 to 110,000 clones; around 15% were seen once. What was sequenced was PBMCs. The receptors come from a female donor in good health and CMV-seronegative. Both conserved end residues are part of each CDR3. A D gene is named only where the DNA matches it firmly. Expanded clones are given a class, and other clones once, few, many or no size at all.

CDR3: CSVVTLDDGYTF
DNA: TGCAGCGTTGTGACACTTGATGATGGCTACACCTTC
J: TRBJ1-2
D: .
V: TRBV29-1
size: few

CDR3: CASSGGSRAGDTQYF
DNA: TGTGCCAGCAGCGGTGGGTCGAGGGCGGGAGATACGCAGTATTTT
J: TRBJ2-3
D: .
V: TRBV11-2
size: .

CDR3: CASSDLAGPSTDTQYF
DNA: TGTGCCAGCAGTGACCTAGCGGGGCCTAGCACAGATACGCAGTATTTT
J: TRBJ2-3
D: TRBD2
V: TRBV6-1
size: few

CDR3: CASSRQTTGTSGTKQYF
DNA: TGTGCCAGCAGCCGCCAGACGACCGGGACTAGCGGGACTAAGCAGTACTTC
J: TRBJ2-7
D: TRBD2
V: TRBV7-3
size: .

CDR3: CASRSGDRGIGTQYF
DNA: TGTGCCAGCCGGAGTGGGGACAGGGGAATAGGGACCCAGTACTTC
J: TRBJ2-5
D: TRBD1
V: TRBV28
size: .

CDR3: CASSYTSNEQFF
DNA: TGTGCCAGCAGTTATACAAGCAATGAGCAGTTCTTC
J: TRBJ2-1
D: .
V: TRBV6-6
size: .

CDR3: CASSLTDRAPRYTQYF
DNA: TGTGCCAGCAGCTTGACGGACAGGGCCCCCCGGTATACGCAGTATTTT
J: TRBJ2-3
D: TRBD1
V: TRBV7-9
size: few

CDR3: CASSQGGLSNYGYTF
DNA: TGCGCCAGCAGCCAAGGGGGCCTGTCCAACTATGGCTACACCTTC
J: TRBJ1-2
D: .
V: TRBV4-1
size: few

CDR3: CASSELKNRGYSPLHF
DNA: TGTGCCAGCAGTGAATTAAAGAACAGGGGCTATTCACCCCTCCACTTT
J: TRBJ1-6
D: TRBD1
V: TRBV25-1
size: .

CDR3: CASSSWTSGGARETQYF
DNA: TGTGCCAGCAGTTCCTGGACTAGCGGGGGGGCCCGGGAGACCCAGTACTTC
J: TRBJ2-5
D: TRBD2
V: TRBV27
size: few

CDR3: CASSQPTGGPGANVLTF
DNA: TGCGCCAGCAGCCAACCTACTGGGGGCCCTGGGGCCAACGTCCTGACTTTC
J: TRBJ2-6
D: .
V: TRBV4-1
size: .

CDR3: CASSFGRGDYNEQFF
DNA: TGTGCCAGCAGCTTTGGGCGGGGGGACTACAATGAGCAGTTCTTC
J: TRBJ2-1
D: TRBD2
V: TRBV7-2
size: .

CDR3: CASSGRDYGYTF
DNA: TGTGCCAGCAGTGGGAGGGACTATGGCTACACCTTC
J: TRBJ1-2
D: .
V: TRBV27
size: .

CDR3: CASSIPGRPSTDTQYF
DNA: TGTGCCAGTAGTATTCCTGGCAGGCCTAGCACAGATACGCAGTATTTT
J: TRBJ2-3
D: .
V: TRBV19
size: .

CDR3: CASSPGGSYEQYF
DNA: TGTGCCAGCAGTCCGGGTGGGTCCTACGAGCAGTACTTC
J: TRBJ2-7
D: .
V: TRBV28
size: .

CDR3: CASSPPVSGGTEAFF
DNA: TGTGCCAGCTCACCACCGGTATCAGGGGGGACTGAAGCTTTCTTT
J: TRBJ1-1
D: TRBD1
V: TRBV18
size: few

CDR3: CASRLQGARETQYF
DNA: TGTGCCAGCAGACTACAGGGGGCGCGGGAGACCCAGTACTTC
J: TRBJ2-5
D: TRBD1
V: TRBV7-9
size: few

CDR3: CAISEQTGSGQPQHF
DNA: TGTGCCATCAGTGAGCAAACAGGGTCCGGGCAGCCCCAGCATTTT
J: TRBJ1-5
D: .
V: TRBV10-3
size: .

CDR3: CASSIQGGEQYF
DNA: TGTGCCAGCAGTATACAGGGGGGCGAGCAGTACTTC
J: TRBJ2-7
D: TRBD1
V: TRBV6-6
size: .

CDR3: CASSLRTSGSYTGELFF
DNA: TGTGCCAGCAGCCTACGGACTAGCGGGAGTTATACCGGGGAGCTGTTTTTT
J: TRBJ2-2
D: TRBD2
V: TRBV5-6
size: .

CDR3: CASSLLPGARKTEQFF
DNA: TGTGCCAGCAGCCTCCTCCCTGGGGCCAGGAAGACGGAGCAGTTCTTC
J: TRBJ2-1
D: .
V: TRBV5-4
size: few

CDR3: CASSKGMTEALF
DNA: TGTGCCAGCAGTAAGGGGATGACTGAAGCTCTCTTT
J: TRBJ1-1
D: .
V: TRBV5-6
size: .

CDR3: CASSLEMTGLGTQYF
DNA: TGTGCCAGCAGCTTGGAAATGACAGGGTTGGGGACCCAGTACTTC
J: TRBJ2-5
D: TRBD1
V: TRBV5-5
size: .

CDR3: CASSLRQGTDTQYF
DNA: TGTGCCAGCAGTCTACGACAGGGGACAGATACGCAGTATTTT
J: TRBJ2-3
D: TRBD1
V: TRBV28
size: .

CDR3: CASSLGGDRGTEAFF
DNA: TGTGCCAGCAGCCTAGGAGGGGACAGGGGCACTGAAGCTTTCTTT
J: TRBJ1-1
D: TRBD1
V: TRBV5-4
size: once

CDR3: CASSKGLADYEQYF
DNA: TGTGCCAGCAGCAAGGGACTAGCGGACTACGAGCAGTACTTC
J: TRBJ2-7
D: TRBD2
V: TRBV7-2
size: few

CDR3: CASSSTSGSETQYF
DNA: TGTGCCAGCAGCTCGACTAGCGGGAGTGAGACCCAGTACTTC
J: TRBJ2-5
D: TRBD2
V: TRBV7-8
size: few

CDR3: CASIEIGESEQYF
DNA: TGTGCCAGCATTGAAATTGGGGAGAGCGAGCAGTACTTC
J: TRBJ2-7
D: .
V: TRBV28
size: .

CDR3: CASAAWGHANEKLFF
DNA: TGTGCCAGTGCGGCATGGGGGCACGCTAATGAAAAACTGTTTTTT
J: TRBJ1-4
D: .
V: TRBV6-5
size: .

CDR3: CASSLAWVAGLSYNEQFF
DNA: TGTGCCAGCAGCTTAGCTTGGGTAGCGGGGCTTTCCTACAATGAGCAGTTCTTC
J: TRBJ2-1
D: TRBD2
V: TRBV7-9
size: few

CDR3: CASSLEGQVGYEQYF
DNA: TGTGCCAGCAGCTTGGAGGGACAGGTGGGGTACGAGCAGTACTTC
J: TRBJ2-7
D: TRBD1
V: TRBV7-6
size: few

CDR3: CASSAQATNTEAFF
DNA: TGTGCCAGTAGTGCACAGGCAACTAACACTGAAGCTTTCTTT
J: TRBJ1-1
D: .
V: TRBV19
size: .

CDR3: CASAGTGGEQFF
DNA: TGTGCCAGCGCCGGGACAGGGGGCGAGCAGTTCTTC
J: TRBJ2-1
D: TRBD1
V: TRBV2
size: few

CDR3: CASSDRSLPGANVLTF
DNA: TGTGCCAGCAGTGACAGATCCCTTCCTGGGGCCAACGTCCTGACTTTC
J: TRBJ2-6
D: .
V: TRBV2
size: .